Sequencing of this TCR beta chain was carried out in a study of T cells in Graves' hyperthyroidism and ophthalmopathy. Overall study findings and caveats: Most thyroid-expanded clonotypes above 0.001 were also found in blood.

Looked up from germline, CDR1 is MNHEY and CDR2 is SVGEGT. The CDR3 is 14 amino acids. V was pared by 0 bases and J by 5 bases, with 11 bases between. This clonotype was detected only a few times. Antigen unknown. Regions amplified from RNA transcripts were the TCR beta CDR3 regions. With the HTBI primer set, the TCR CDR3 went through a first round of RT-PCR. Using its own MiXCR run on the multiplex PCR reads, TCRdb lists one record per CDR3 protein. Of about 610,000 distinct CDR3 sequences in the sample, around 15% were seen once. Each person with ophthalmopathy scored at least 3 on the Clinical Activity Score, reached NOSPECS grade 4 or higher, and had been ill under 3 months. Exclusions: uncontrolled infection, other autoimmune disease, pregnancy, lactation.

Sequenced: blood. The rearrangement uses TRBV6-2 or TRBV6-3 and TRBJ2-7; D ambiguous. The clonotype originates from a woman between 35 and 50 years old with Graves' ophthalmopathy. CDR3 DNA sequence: TGTGCCAGCAGTTACTCGAAGGGAATGCACGAGCAGTACTTC. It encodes CASSYSKGMHEQYF.